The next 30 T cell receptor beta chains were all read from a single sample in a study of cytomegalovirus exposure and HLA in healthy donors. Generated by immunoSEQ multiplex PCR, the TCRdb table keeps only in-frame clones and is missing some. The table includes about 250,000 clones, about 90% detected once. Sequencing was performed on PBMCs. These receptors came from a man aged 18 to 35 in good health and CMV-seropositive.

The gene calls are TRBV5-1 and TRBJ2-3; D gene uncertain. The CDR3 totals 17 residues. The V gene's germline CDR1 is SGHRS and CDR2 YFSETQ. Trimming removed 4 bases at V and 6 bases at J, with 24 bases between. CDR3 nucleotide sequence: TGCGCCAGCAGCCCTCGGACCGGCCGCGTCCCCCCGGATACGCAGTATTTT. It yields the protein CASSPRTGRVPPDTQYF.

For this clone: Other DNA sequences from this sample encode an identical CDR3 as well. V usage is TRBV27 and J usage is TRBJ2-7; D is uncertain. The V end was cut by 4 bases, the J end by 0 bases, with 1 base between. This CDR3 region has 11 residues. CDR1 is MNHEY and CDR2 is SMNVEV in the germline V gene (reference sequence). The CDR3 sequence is CASSSSYEQYF. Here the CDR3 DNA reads TGTGCCAGCAGTTCCTCCTACGAGCAGTACTTC.

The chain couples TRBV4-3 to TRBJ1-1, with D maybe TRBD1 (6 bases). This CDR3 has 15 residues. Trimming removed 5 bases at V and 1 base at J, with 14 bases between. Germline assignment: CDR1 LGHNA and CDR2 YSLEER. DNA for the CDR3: TGCGCCAGCAGCGCCCAGACAGGTACGAACACTGAAGCTTTCTTT. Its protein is CASSAQTGTNTEAFF.

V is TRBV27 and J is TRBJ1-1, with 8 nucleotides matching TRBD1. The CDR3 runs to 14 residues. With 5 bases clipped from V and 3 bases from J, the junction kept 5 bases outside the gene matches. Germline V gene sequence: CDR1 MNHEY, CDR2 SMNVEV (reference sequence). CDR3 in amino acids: CASSAGGSYTEAFF. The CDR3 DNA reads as TGTGCCAGCAGTGCAGGGGGCTCGTACACTGAAGCTTTCTTT.

The CDR3 here is CASSSSGQGSVDTQYF. The CDR3 DNA sequence: TGCGCCAGCAGCTCCTCGGGGCAGGGGTCAGTGGATACGCAGTATTTT. The rearrangement uses TRBV5-1 and TRBJ2-3, with TRBD1 as a possible D gene (6 bases). CDR1 and CDR2 (germline): SGHRS, YFSETQ. V was pared by 3 bases and J by 6 bases, with 20 bases between. The CDR3 has 16 residues. The variable domain in full, with the rest retrieved from reference TRBV5-1 and TRBJ2-3, is KAGVTQTPRYLIKTRGQQVTLSCSPISGHRSVSWYQQTPGQGLQFLFEYFSETQRNKGNFPGRFSGRQFSNSRSEMNVSTLELGDSALYLCASSSSGQGSVDTQYFGPGTRLTVL.

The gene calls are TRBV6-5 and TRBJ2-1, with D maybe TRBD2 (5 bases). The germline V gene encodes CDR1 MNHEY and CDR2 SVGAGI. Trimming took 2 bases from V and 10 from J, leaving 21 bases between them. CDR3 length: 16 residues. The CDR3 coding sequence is TGTGCCAGCAGTTACCGGCGGGTAGCCTCCCCGGGAGAGCAGTTCTTC. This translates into CASSYRRVASPGEQFF.

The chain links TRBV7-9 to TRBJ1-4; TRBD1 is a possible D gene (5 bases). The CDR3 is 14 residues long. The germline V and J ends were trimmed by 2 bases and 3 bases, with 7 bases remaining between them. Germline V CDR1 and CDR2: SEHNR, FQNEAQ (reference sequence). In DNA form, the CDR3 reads TGTGCCAGCAGCTTAACAGGAGCTAATGAAAAACTGTTTTTT. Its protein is CASSLTGANEKLFF.

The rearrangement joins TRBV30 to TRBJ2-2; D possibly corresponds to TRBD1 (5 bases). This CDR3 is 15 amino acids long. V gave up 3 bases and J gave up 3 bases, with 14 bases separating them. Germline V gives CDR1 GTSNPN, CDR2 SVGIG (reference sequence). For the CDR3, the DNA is TGTGCCTGGAGAGGGGCCCTTGGGTACACCGGGGAGCTGTTTTTT. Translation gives CAWRGALGYTGELFF.

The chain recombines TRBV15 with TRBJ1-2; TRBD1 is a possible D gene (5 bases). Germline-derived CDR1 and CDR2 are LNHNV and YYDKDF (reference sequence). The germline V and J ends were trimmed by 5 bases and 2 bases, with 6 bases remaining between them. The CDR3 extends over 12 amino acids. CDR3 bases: TGTGCCACCAGCGGGGGGAACTATGGCTACACCTTC. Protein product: CATSGGNYGYTF.

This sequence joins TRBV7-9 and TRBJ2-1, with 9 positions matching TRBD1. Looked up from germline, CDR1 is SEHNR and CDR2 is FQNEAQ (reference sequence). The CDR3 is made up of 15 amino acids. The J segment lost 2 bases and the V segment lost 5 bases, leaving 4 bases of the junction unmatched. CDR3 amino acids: CASSKTGGPYNEQFF. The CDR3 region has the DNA TGTGCCAGCAGCAAAACAGGGGGCCCCTACAATGAGCAGTTCTTC. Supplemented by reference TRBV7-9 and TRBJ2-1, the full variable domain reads DTGVSQNPRHKITKRGQNVTFRCDPISEHNRLYWYRQTLGQGPEFLTYFQNEAQLEKSRLLSDRFSAERPKGSFSTLEIQRTEQGDSAMYLCASSKTGGPYNEQFFGPGTRLTVL.

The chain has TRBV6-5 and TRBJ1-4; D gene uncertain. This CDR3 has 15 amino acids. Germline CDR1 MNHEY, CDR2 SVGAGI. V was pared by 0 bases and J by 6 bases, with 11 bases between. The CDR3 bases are TGTGCCAGCAGTTACTCTACTGGGAAAGATGAAAAACTGTTTTTT. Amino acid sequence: CASSYSTGKDEKLFF.

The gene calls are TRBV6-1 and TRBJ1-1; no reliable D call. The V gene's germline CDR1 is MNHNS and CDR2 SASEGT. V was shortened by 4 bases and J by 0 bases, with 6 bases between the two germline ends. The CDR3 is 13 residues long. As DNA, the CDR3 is TGTGCCAGCAGTGTCTCGGTGAACACTGAAGCTTTCTTT. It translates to CASSVSVNTEAFF.

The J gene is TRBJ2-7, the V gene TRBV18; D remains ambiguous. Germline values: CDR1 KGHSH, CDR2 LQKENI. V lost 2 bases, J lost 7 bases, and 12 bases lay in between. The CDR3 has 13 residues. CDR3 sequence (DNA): TGTGCCAGCTCACCAGAAGGTGGAGAGGAGCAGTACTTC. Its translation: CASSPEGGEEQYF.

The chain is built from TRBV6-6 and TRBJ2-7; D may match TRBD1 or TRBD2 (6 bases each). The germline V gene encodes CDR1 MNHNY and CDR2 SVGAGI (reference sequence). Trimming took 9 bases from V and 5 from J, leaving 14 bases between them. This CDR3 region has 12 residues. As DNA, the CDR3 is TGTGCCAGTCTAGGGGGGCCCCACGAGCAGTACTTC. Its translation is CASLGGPHEQYF.

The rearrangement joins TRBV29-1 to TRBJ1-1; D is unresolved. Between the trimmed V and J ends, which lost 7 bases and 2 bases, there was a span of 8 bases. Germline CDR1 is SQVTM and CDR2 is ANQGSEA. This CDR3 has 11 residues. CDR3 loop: CSANRNTEAFF. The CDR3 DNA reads TGCAGCGCCAACAGAAACACTGAAGCTTTCTTT.

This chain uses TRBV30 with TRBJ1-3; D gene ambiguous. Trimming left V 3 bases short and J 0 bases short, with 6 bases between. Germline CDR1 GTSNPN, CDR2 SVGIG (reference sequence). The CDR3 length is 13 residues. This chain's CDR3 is CAWRTYSGNTIYF. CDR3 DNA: TGTGCCTGGAGGACTTACTCTGGAAACACCATATATTTT. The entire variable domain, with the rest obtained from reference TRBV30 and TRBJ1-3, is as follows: SQTIHQWPATLVQPVGSPLSLECTVEGTSNPNLYWYRQAAGRGLQLLFYSVGIGQISSEVPQNLSASRPQDRQFILSSKKLLLSDSGFYLCAWRTYSGNTIYFGEGSWLTVV.

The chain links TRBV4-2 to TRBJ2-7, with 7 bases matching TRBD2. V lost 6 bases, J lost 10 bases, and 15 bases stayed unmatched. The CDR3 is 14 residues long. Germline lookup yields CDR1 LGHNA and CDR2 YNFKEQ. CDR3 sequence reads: CASRPGLRQGDQYF. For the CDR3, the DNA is TGTGCCAGCAGGCCGGGACTACGGCAAGGGGATCAGTACTTC.

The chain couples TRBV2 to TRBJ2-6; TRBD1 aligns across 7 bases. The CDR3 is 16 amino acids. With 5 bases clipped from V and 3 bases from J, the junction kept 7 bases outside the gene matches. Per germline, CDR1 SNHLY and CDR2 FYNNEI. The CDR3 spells CASSRDRVNGANVLTF. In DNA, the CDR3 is TGTGCCAGCAGTCGGGACAGAGTTAATGGGGCCAACGTCCTGACTTTC. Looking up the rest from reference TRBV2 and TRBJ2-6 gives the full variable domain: EPEVTQTPSHQVTQMGQEVILRCVPISNHLYFYWYRQILGQKVEFLVSFYNNEISEKSEIFDDQFSVERPDGSNFTLKIRSTKLEDSAMYFCASSRDRVNGANVLTFGAGSRLTVL.

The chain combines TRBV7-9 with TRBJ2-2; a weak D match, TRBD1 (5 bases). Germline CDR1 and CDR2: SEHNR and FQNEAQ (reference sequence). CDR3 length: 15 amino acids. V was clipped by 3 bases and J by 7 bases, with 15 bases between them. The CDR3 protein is CASSFTGGRIGELFF. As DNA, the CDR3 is TGTGCCAGCAGCTTTACAGGCGGCAGAATCGGGGAGCTGTTTTTT.

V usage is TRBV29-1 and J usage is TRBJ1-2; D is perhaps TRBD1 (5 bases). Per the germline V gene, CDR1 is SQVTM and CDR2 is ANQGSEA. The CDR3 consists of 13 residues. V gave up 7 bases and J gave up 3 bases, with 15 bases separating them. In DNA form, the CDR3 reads TGCAGCGCCCAGAGGGGCTTCGACTATGGCTACACCTTC. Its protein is CSAQRGFDYGYTF. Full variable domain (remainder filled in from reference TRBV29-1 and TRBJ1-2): SAVISQKPSRDICQRGTSLTIQCQVDSQVTMMFWYRQQPGQSLTLIATANQGSEATYESGFVIDKFPISRPNLTFSTLTVSNMSPEDSSIYLCSAQRGFDYGYTFGSGTRLTVV.

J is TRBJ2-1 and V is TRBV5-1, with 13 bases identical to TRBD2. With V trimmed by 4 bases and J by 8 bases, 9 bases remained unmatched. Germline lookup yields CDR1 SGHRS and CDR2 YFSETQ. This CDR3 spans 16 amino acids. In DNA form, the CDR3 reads TGCGCCAGCAGCATCGGACTAGCGGGAGATATACATGAGCAGTTCTTC. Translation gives CASSIGLAGDIHEQFF.

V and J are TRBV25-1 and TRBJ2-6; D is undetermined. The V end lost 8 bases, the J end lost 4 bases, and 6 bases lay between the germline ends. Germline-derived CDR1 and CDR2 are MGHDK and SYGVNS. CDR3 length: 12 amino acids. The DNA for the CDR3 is TGTGCCAGCTCCTTGGGGGCCAACGTCCTGACTTTC. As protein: CASSLGANVLTF. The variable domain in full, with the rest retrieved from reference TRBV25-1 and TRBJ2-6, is EADIYQTPRYLVIGTGKKITLECSQTMGHDKMYWYQQDPGMELHLIHYSYGVNSTEKGDLSSESTVSRIRTEHFPLTLESARPSHTSQYLCASSLGANVLTFGAGSRLTVL.

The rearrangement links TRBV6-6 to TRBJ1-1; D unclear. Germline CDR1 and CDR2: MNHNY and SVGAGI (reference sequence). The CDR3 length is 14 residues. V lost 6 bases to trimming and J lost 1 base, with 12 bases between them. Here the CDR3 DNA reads TGTGCCAGCAGCCCCGAGTTCCCGAACACTGAAGCTTTCTTT. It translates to CASSPEFPNTEAFF.

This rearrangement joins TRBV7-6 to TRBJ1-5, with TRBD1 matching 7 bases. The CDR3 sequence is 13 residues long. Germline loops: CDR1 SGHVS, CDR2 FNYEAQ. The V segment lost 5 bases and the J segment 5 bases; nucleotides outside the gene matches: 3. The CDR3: CASSATGDQPQHF. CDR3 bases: TGTGCCAGCAGCGCAACAGGGGATCAGCCCCAGCATTTT.

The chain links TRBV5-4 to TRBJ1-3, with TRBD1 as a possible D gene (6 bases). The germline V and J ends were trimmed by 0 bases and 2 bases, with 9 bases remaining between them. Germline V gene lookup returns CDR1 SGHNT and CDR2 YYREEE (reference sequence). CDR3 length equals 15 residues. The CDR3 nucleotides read TGTGCCAGCAGCTTGGAGGCAGGGGCTGGAAACACCATATATTTT. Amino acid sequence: CASSLEAGAGNTIYF. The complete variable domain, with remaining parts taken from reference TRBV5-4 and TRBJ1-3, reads ETGVTQSPTHLIKTRGQQVTLRCSSQSGHNTVSWYQQALGQGPQFIFQYYREEENGRGNFPPRFSGLQFPNYSSELNVNALELDDSALYLCASSLEAGAGNTIYFGEGSWLTVV.

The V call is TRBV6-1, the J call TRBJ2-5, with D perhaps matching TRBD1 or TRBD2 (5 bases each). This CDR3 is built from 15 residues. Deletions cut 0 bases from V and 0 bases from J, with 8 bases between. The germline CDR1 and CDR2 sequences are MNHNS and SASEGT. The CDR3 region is CASSEAGTDQETQYF. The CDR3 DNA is TGTGCCAGCAGTGAAGCCGGGACGGACCAAGAGACCCAGTACTTC.

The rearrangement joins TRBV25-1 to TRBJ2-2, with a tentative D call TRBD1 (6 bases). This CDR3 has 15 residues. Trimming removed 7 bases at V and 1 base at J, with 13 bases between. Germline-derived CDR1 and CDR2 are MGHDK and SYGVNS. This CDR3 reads CASTPRDKNTGELFF. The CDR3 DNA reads TGTGCCAGCACCCCCCGGGACAAGAACACCGGGGAGCTGTTTTTT.

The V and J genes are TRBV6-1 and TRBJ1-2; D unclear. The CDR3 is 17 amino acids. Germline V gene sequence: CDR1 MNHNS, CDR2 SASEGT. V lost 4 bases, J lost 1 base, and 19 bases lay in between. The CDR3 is CASSAKSDWTNNYGYTF. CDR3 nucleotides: TGTGCCAGCAGTGCCAAGTCGGACTGGACTAATAACTATGGCTACACCTTC.

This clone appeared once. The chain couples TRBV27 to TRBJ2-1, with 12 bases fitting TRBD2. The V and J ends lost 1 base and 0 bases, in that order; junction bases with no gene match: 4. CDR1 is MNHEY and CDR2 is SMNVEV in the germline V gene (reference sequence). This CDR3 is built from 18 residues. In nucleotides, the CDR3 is TGTGCCAGCAGTTTATTGGGACTAGCGGGCGCCTCCTACAATGAGCAGTTCTTC. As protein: CASSLLGLAGASYNEQFF.

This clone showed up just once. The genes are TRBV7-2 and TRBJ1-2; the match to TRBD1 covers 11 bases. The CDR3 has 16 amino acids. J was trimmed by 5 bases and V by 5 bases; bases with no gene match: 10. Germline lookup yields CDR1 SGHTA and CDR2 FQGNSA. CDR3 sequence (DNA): TGTGCCAGCAGCCCCAACCCCGGACAGGGGGCGTATGGCTACACCTTC. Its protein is CASSPNPGQGAYGYTF.